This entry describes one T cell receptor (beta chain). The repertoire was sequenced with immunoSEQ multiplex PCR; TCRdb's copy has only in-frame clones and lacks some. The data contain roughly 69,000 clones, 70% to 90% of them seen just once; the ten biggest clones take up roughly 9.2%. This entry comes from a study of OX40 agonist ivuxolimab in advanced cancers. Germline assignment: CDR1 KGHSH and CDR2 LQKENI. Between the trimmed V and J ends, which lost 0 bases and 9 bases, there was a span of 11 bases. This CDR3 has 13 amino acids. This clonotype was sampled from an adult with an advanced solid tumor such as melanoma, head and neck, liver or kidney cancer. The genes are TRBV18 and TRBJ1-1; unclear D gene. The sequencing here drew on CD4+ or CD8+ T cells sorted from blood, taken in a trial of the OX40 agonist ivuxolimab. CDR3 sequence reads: CASSPPSVGKAFF. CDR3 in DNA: TGTGCCAGCTCACCACCTTCTGTGGGAAAAGCTTTCTTT.